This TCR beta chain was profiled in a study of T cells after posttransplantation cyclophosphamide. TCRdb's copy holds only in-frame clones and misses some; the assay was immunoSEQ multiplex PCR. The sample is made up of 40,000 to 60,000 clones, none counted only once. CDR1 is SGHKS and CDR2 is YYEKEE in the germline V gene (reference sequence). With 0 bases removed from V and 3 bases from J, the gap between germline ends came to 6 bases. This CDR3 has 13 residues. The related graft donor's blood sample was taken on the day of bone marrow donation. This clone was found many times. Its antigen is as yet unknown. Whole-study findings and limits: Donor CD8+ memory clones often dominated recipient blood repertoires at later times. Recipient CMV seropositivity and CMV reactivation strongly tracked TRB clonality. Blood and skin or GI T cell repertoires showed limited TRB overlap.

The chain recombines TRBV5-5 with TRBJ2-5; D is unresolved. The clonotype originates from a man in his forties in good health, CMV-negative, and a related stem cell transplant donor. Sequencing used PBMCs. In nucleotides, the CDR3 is TGTGCCAGCAGCTTGGTTGCGGAAGAGACCCAGTACTTC. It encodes CASSLVAEETQYF.